This passage covers 10 T cell receptor beta chains from one sample sequenced in a study of naive and memory T cell subsets. A UMI-containing oligonucleotide was joined by 3' ligation to the TCR cDNA template. Four PCR rounds used nested alpha and beta constant region primers plus the SP2 primer. TCRdb called the 5' RACE reads again in MiXCR, with one record for every CDR3 protein. The profile shows tens of thousands of distinct CDR3 sequences, 6% to 8.5% of them singletons. The receptors derive from a female donor in good health.

This clonotype showed up many times. CDR3 DNA sequence: TGTGCCAGCAGCGGCGGACAGGGTCAGCCCCAGCATTTT. This codes for CASSGGQGQPQHF. The chain combines TRBV5-6 with TRBJ1-5; TRBD1 matches at 8 bases. J gave up 6 bases and V 4 bases, and 3 bases lay outside the gene matches. This CDR3 has 13 amino acids. The V gene's germline CDR1 is SGHDT and CDR2 YYEEEE.

This clonotype was counted a few times. The chain joins TRBV28 to TRBJ1-4, with TRBD1 as a possible D gene (6 bases). Germline lookup yields CDR1 MDHEN and CDR2 SYDVKM. Between the trimmed V and J ends, which lost 10 bases and 8 bases, there was a span of 20 bases. CDR3 length: 14 residues. The CDR3 is CATAPGGRREKLFF. The DNA for the CDR3 is TGTGCCACCGCCCCCGGGGGGCGGAGGGAAAAACTGTTTTTT.

In this sample, this clonotype turned up many times. The gene calls are TRBV20-1 and TRBJ1-5; 9 bases align to TRBD1. V was pared by 6 bases and J by 7 bases, with 10 bases of the junction left unmatched. Germline loops: CDR1 DFQATT, CDR2 SNEGSKA (reference sequence). There are 14 residues in the CDR3. The chain's CDR3 is CSATIGTGFQPQHF. The CDR3 nucleotides read TGCAGTGCGACTATTGGGACAGGGTTCCAGCCCCAGCATTTT.

This clonotype was counted between two and nine times. This rearrangement joins TRBV6-1 to TRBJ2-3, with TRBD1 identical over 7 bases. Losses at the gene ends were 2 bases for V and 6 bases for J; bases not matched to a gene: 11. This CDR3 has 16 residues. Germline assignment: CDR1 MNHNS and CDR2 SASEGT. In DNA form, the CDR3 reads TGTGCCAGCAGTGAAATTGGAGGACAGGTCCCCGATACGCAGTATTTT. Amino acid sequence: CASSEIGGQVPDTQYF.

This chain joins TRBV27 and TRBJ1-1; 9 bases fit TRBD1. Germline CDR1 reads MNHEY; CDR2 reads SMNVEV (reference sequence). The CDR3 covers 15 residues. The V and J ends lost 6 bases and 8 bases, in that order; junction bases with no gene match: 13. CDR3 sequence: CASSHRGTGRSEAFF. The CDR3 DNA is TGTGCCAGCAGCCATAGAGGGACAGGGAGGTCGGAAGCTTTCTTT.

The chain links TRBV27 to TRBJ2-3; 7 bases are a match to TRBD1. V lost 0 bases to trimming and J lost 2 bases; unmatched junction nucleotides: 5. The germline V gene has CDR1 MNHEY and CDR2 SMNVEV (reference sequence). The CDR3 has 16 amino acids. CDR3 in DNA: TGTGCCAGCAGTTTATCCACGACAGGGAACACAGATACGCAGTATTTT. It encodes CASSLSTTGNTDTQYF.

The J gene is TRBJ1-2, the V gene TRBV3-1; no clear D gene. The V and J ends lost 1 base and 7 bases respectively, with 4 bases between them. CDR1 is LGHDT and CDR2 is YNNKEL in the germline V gene (reference sequence). The CDR3 contains 11 residues. CDR3 sequence reads: CASSQGSGYTF. The CDR3 bases are TGTGCCAGCAGCCAAGGAAGTGGCTACACCTTC.

This clonotype has more than one count but fewer than ten. The chain combines TRBV7-9 with TRBJ2-2; 10 bases fit TRBD1. J gave up 6 bases and V 5 bases, and 3 bases lay outside the gene matches. CDR1 is SEHNR and CDR2 is FQNEAQ in the germline V gene (reference sequence). CDR3 length equals 14 residues. Here the CDR3 DNA reads TGTGCCAGCAGCCCGGGGACAGGGGCCGGGGAGCTGTTTTTT. Translation gives CASSPGTGAGELFF.

In its sample, this clonotype was seen a few times. The chain recombines TRBV20-1 with TRBJ2-1; 12 nucleotides agree with TRBD2. V gave up 4 bases and J gave up 2 bases; unmatched junction bases: 6. CDR3 length: 16 amino acids. CDR1 and CDR2 (germline): DFQATT, SNEGSKA (reference sequence). Here the CDR3 reads CSATSPSGGAYNEQFF. The CDR3 DNA is TGCAGTGCTACGTCGCCTAGCGGGGGGGCCTACAATGAGCAGTTCTTC.

This clonotype has a handful of counts. The chain links TRBV6-5 to TRBJ1-6; 9 bases agree with TRBD1. The CDR3 loop spans 13 amino acids. Germline V gene sequence: CDR1 MNHEY, CDR2 SVGAGI. Trimming removed 5 bases from V and 7 bases from J; junction bases left unmatched: 0. This CDR3 is CASSGTGNSPLHF. DNA of the CDR3: TGTGCCAGCAGTGGGACAGGGAATTCACCCCTCCACTTT.